The 16 T cell receptor beta chains below all came from one sample that was sequenced in a study of cytomegalovirus exposure and HLA in healthy donors. PCR amplification relied on 60 Vbeta primers (plus 13 Jbeta primers). TCRdb keeps only in-frame clones here, not all; method: immunoSEQ multiplex PCR. This sample has about 89,000 clones, with roughly 80% found just once. What was sequenced was PBMCs. The receptors here all came from a male donor in good health and CMV-seronegative.

This chain links TRBV11-2 with TRBJ2-5; the D gene is possibly TRBD2 (7 bases). The J call is doubtful: the DNA matches TRBJ2-7 better. The CDR3 has 13 amino acids. Germline CDR1 reads SGHAT; CDR2 reads FQNNGV. The CDR3, as DNA: TGTGCCAGCAGCTCGTACAGGGAGGGCGAGCAGTACTTC. Its translation: CASSSYREGEQYF.

V usage is TRBV6-5 and J usage is TRBJ1-6; D uncertain. Trimming took off 8 bases at V and 7 bases at J, with 18 bases between the two ends. This CDR3 has 15 amino acids. Germline loops: CDR1 MNHEY, CDR2 SVGAGI. The CDR3 sequence: CASLTRVGTNSPLHF. In nucleotides, the CDR3 is TGTGCCAGCCTAACGAGGGTGGGCACCAATTCACCCCTCCACTTT.

The chain carries TRBV7-9 and TRBJ1-2; a possible D gene is TRBD1 (5 bases). The CDR3 sequence is 14 residues long. Trimming cost V 1 base and J 7 bases, with 13 bases left between them. Germline CDR1 reads SEHNR; CDR2 reads FQNEAQ (reference sequence). CDR3 coding DNA: TGTGCCAGCAGCTTAGGGCAGGGTCTTTCTGGCTACACCTTC. Translating gives CASSLGQGLSGYTF.

The chain employs TRBV11-2 and TRBJ2-3; the match to TRBD2 covers 8 bases. J gave up 9 bases and V 5 bases, and 4 bases lay outside the gene matches. Looked up from germline, CDR1 is SGHAT and CDR2 is FQNNGV. This CDR3 spans 12 amino acids. CDR3 nucleotide sequence: TGTGCCAGCAGCCTTAGCGGGGCAACGCAGTATTTT. Protein sequence: CASSLSGATQYF.

The V gene is TRBV7-2, the J gene TRBJ2-7; 16 bases line up with TRBD2. Trimming cost V 5 bases and J 0 bases; bases outside gene matches: 7. CDR3 length: 18 amino acids. Germline V CDR1 and CDR2: SGHTA, FQGNSA. DNA for the CDR3: TGTGCCAGCAGCCTCTCGGGGACTAGCGGGGGGGCCTCCTACGAGCAGTACTTC. Its translation is CASSLSGTSGGASYEQYF.

The V call is TRBV7-9, the J call TRBJ2-7, with D possibly being TRBD1 (6 bases). CDR1 is SEHNR, CDR2 FQNEAQ, per germline (reference sequence). CDR3 length: 16 amino acids. V was trimmed by 3 bases and J by 1 base, leaving 16 bases between them. The CDR3 DNA follows: TGTGCCAGCAGCTTTGTAGAGACAGGACGTTCCTACGAGCAGTACTTC. Translating gives CASSFVETGRSYEQYF.

The chain links TRBV28 to TRBJ1-5, with a weak D call TRBD1 (6 bases). CDR1 is MDHEN and CDR2 is SYDVKM in the germline V gene. The CDR3 has 17 amino acids. Trimming stripped 6 bases from V and 2 bases from J, with 20 bases between. For the CDR3, the DNA is TGTGCCAGCAGCCCCACGGGGACGGGGGGCGGCAATCAGCCCCAGCATTTT. Amino acids: CASSPTGTGGGNQPQHF.

The rearrangement uses TRBV6-6 and TRBJ2-5; TRBD1 is a possible D gene (6 bases). The CDR3 covers 13 residues. CDR1 is MNHNY and CDR2 is SVGAGI in the germline V gene (reference sequence). Trimming took off 6 bases at V and 1 base at J, with 9 bases between the two ends. This CDR3 is CASRSGAQETQYF. In DNA form, the CDR3 reads TGTGCCAGCAGGTCAGGGGCCCAAGAGACCCAGTACTTC.

The chain employs TRBV6-5 and TRBJ2-7; 9 bases are shared with TRBD2. The CDR3 runs 15 residues. The junction had 7 bases not matched to a gene; V was cut back by 5 bases and J by 2 bases. Germline values: CDR1 MNHEY, CDR2 SVGAGI. This CDR3 is CASSLGTSRTYEQYF. For the CDR3, the DNA is TGTGCCAGCAGTCTAGGGACTAGCAGGACCTACGAGCAGTACTTC.

The chain combines TRBV5-1 with TRBJ2-3; the match to TRBD2 covers 7 bases. The germline V gene encodes CDR1 SGHRS and CDR2 YFSETQ. After removal of 0 bases from V and 6 bases from J, the junction contained 7 bases not matched to a gene. This CDR3 is 15 amino acids long. The CDR3 reads CASSLDPILADTQYF. CDR3 coding DNA: TGCGCCAGCAGCTTGGATCCCATACTAGCGGATACGCAGTATTTT.

The count of this clone is one. The V gene is TRBV29-1, the J gene TRBJ2-5, with D possibly matching TRBD1 (6 bases). This CDR3 contains 13 residues. V lost 7 bases to trimming and J lost 5 bases, with 17 bases between them. Germline-derived CDR1 and CDR2 are SQVTM and ANQGSEA. The CDR3 DNA is TGCAGCGCCAAAGGCTCGCAGGGGGAGACCCAGTACTTC. Translated: CSAKGSQGETQYF.

This clone was found once. The chain couples TRBV7-9 to TRBJ2-1; D perhaps matches TRBD1 (6 bases). V shed 6 bases and J shed 7 bases, with 16 bases lying between them. The CDR3 sequence is 14 residues long. Germline values: CDR1 SEHNR, CDR2 FQNEAQ (reference sequence). CDR3 in amino acids: CASSLTGSRNEQFF. CDR3 DNA sequence: TGTGCCAGCAGTCTCACAGGGTCGCGAAATGAGCAGTTCTTC.

The CDR3 DNA follows: TGTGCCAGCAGTGAATCGGGAGGGGCCTCCTATGGCTACACCTTC. Translating gives CASSESGGASYGYTF. V gene TRBV25-1 combines with J gene TRBJ1-2, with D possibly matching TRBD1 (5 bases). V was pared by 1 base and J by 4 bases, with 13 bases between. This CDR3 contains 15 residues. Germline V gene data show CDR1 as MGHDK and CDR2 as SYGVNS.

V gene TRBV5-6 combines with J gene TRBJ2-1, with 7 bases lining up with TRBD1. With V trimmed by 0 bases and J by 8 bases, 2 bases remained unmatched. Germline CDR1 reads SGHDT; CDR2 reads YYEEEE. This CDR3 has 13 residues. The CDR3 here is CASSLGDSYEQFF. The CDR3 nucleotides read TGTGCCAGCAGCTTGGGGGACAGCTATGAGCAGTTCTTC. The whole variable domain, remainder taken from reference TRBV5-6 and TRBJ2-1, is DAGVTQSPTHLIKTRGQQVTLRCSPKSGHDTVSWYQQALGQGPQFIFQYYEEEERQRGNFPDRFSGHQFPNYSSELNVNALLLGDSALYLCASSLGDSYEQFFGPGTRLTVL.

This clone was seen more than once but under ten times. V is TRBV28 and J is TRBJ1-1, with 10 nucleotides matching TRBD1. The length of the CDR3 is 15 residues. After removal of 6 bases from V and 1 base from J, the junction contained 5 bases not matched to a gene. The germline gives CDR1 MDHEN, CDR2 SYDVKM. The CDR3 protein is CASRKWTGGNTEAFF. DNA of the CDR3: TGTGCCAGCAGAAAATGGACAGGGGGGAACACTGAAGCTTTCTTT. The full variable domain, completed using reference TRBV28 and TRBJ1-1, is DVKVTQSSRYLVKRTGEKVFLECVQDMDHENMFWYRQDPGLGLRLIYFSYDVKMKEKGDIPEGYSVSREKKERFSLILESASTNQTSMYLCASRKWTGGNTEAFFGQGTRLTVV.

Here the CDR3 reads CASIHGTEAFF. CDR3 nucleotide sequence: TGTGCCAGCATCCACGGCACTGAAGCTTTCTTT. The rearrangement links TRBV27 to TRBJ1-1, with D uncertain. Looked up from germline, CDR1 is MNHEY and CDR2 is SMNVEV (reference sequence). This CDR3 is 11 amino acids long. Trimming removed 7 bases at V and 4 bases at J, with 7 bases between.